This T cell receptor beta chain was captured by sequencing in a study of OX40 agonist ivuxolimab in advanced cancers. Profiling relied on immunoSEQ multiplex PCR, and the TCRdb table lists in-frame clones only, not all of them. Of 80,000 or so clones in the sample, 80% to 95% were seen once. This CDR3 is 12 amino acids long. Germline CDR1 reads SQVTM; CDR2 reads ANQGSEA. V was trimmed by 0 bases and J by 7 bases, leaving 7 bases between them. The specimen comprised CD4+ or CD8+ T cells sorted from blood, sampled in a trial of the OX40 agonist ivuxolimab. The source is an adult with an advanced solid tumor such as melanoma, head and neck, liver or kidney cancer. This chain connects TRBV29-1 to TRBJ1-3, with a weak D call TRBD1 (6 bases). The CDR3 here is CSVEEGGNTIYF. DNA of the CDR3: TGCAGCGTTGAAGAAGGGGGGAACACCATATATTTT.